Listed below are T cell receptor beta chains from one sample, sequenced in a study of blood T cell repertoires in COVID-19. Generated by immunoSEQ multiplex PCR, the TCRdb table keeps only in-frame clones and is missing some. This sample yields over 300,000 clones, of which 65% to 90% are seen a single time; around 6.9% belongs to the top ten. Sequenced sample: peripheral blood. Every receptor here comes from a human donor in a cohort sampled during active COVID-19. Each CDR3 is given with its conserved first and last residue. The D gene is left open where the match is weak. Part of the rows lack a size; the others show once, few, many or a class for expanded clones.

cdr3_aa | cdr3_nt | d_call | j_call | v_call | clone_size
CASSSDRVSREQYF | TGTGCCAGCAGCTCAGACAGGGTGTCCCGCGAGCAGTACTTC | TRBD1 | TRBJ2-7 | TRBV5-6 | once
CATSDLNQPQHF | TGTGCCACCAGTGATCTCAATCAGCCCCAGCATTTT | NA | TRBJ1-5 | TRBV24-1 | NA
CASNQQGGNEKLFF | TGTGCCAGCAACCAACAGGGGGGGAATGAAAAACTGTTTTTT | TRBD1 | TRBJ1-4 | TRBV28 | NA
CASSQGGGGDYEQYF | TGCGCCAGCAGCCAAGGGGGGGGAGGGGACTACGAGCAGTACTTC | TRBD2 | TRBJ2-7 | TRBV4-1 | NA
CASSSGTRGVF | TGCGCCAGCAGTTCAGGAACCCGGGGGGTCTTC | NA | TRBJ1-2 | TRBV5-1 | NA
CASKPRKNTEAFF | TGTGCCAGCAAGCCGAGGAAGAACACTGAAGCTTTCTTT | NA | TRBJ1-1 | TRBV6-5 | NA
CAWSRLGKELFF | TGTGCCTGGAGTCGACTCGGGAAGGAGCTGTTTTTT | NA | TRBJ2-2 | TRBV30 | NA
CSVLSGGAADTQYF | TGCAGCGTTTTAAGCGGGGGGGCGGCAGATACGCAGTATTTT | TRBD2 | TRBJ2-3 | TRBV29-1 | many
CALYREGNVTTNEKLFF | TGTGCCCTCTACCGGGAGGGAAACGTGACAACTAATGAAAAACTGTTTTTT | NA | TRBJ1-4 | TRBV15 | NA
CASSLNRGEQYF | TGTGCCAGCAGCTTGAATAGGGGAGAGCAGTACTTC | NA | TRBJ2-7 | TRBV5-5 | NA
CASSFPGPTSDNEQFF | TGCGCCAGCAGCTTCCCAGGCCCAACTAGCGACAATGAGCAGTTCTTC | TRBD2 | TRBJ2-1 | TRBV5-1 | NA
CASTQLGDMSYEQYF | TGTGCCAGCACCCAATTGGGGGACATGTCCTACGAGCAGTACTTC | NA | TRBJ2-7 | TRBV7-8 | NA
CASSSGTVSPLHF | TGTGCCAGCAGCTCCGGGACAGTTTCACCCCTCCACTTT | TRBD1 | TRBJ1-6 | TRBV5-6 | NA
CSGSPLETGTYNEQFF | TGCAGCGGGTCTCCTTTAGAGACAGGTACATACAATGAGCAGTTCTTC | NA | TRBJ2-1 | TRBV29-1 | once
CASSYFGTIYEQYF | TGTGCCAGCAGTTATTTCGGCACTATTTACGAGCAGTACTTC | NA | TRBJ2-7 | TRBV6-5 | once
CASLDREIEKLFF | TGTGCCTCCCTAGACAGGGAGATTGAAAAACTGTTTTTT | TRBD1 | TRBJ1-4 | TRBV19 | NA
CASSQDGSGNSYNEQFF | TGTGCCAGCAGCCAAGATGGTTCGGGGAACTCCTACAATGAGCAGTTCTTC | NA | TRBJ2-1 | TRBV4-2 | NA
CASTTRDSHTGELFF | TGCGCCAGCACAACGAGGGACAGTCACACCGGGGAGCTGTTTTTT | TRBD1 | TRBJ2-2 | TRBV5-1 | NA
CASSVDQTSHYGYTF | TGTGCCAGCAGCGTAGACCAGACTAGTCACTATGGCTACACCTTC | NA | TRBJ1-2 | TRBV9 | NA
CASGTGTGPIYGELFF | TGTGCTAGTGGTACCGGGACAGGCCCGATCTACGGGGAGCTGTTTTTT | TRBD1 | TRBJ2-2 | TRBV12-5 | NA
CASSPGRGFYNEQFF | TGTGCCAGTAGCCCCGGGCGGGGGTTCTACAATGAGCAGTTCTTC | TRBD2 | TRBJ2-1 | TRBV19 | NA
CASSTGTGGFGEKLFF | TGTGCCAGCAGCACCGGGACAGGGGGCTTTGGTGAAAAACTGTTTTTT | TRBD1 | TRBJ1-4 | TRBV9 | NA
CASKGQARVSPLHF | TGTGCCAGCAAAGGTCAGGCGAGGGTTTCACCCCTCCACTTT | NA | TRBJ1-6 | TRBV6-5 | NA
CSATRTNEQFF | TGCAGTGCTACCAGGACAAATGAGCAGTTCTTC | NA | TRBJ2-1 | TRBV20-1 | NA
CASSSGHGLALATQYF | TGTGCCAGCAGTTCCGGACACGGTCTAGCGCTGGCTACGCAGTATTTT | NA | TRBJ2-3 | TRBV27 | NA
CASSPSTASYQPQHF | TGTGCCAGCAGTCCGTCGACAGCATCCTATCAGCCCCAGCATTTT | NA | TRBJ1-5 | TRBV6-6 | NA
CASSGNRGHGYGYTF | TGTGCCAGCAGCGGAAACAGGGGGCACGGCTATGGCTACACCTTC | TRBD1 | TRBJ1-2 | TRBV5-4 | NA
CASKGNEQFF | TGTGCCAGCAAGGGGAATGAGCAGTTCTTC | NA | TRBJ2-1 | TRBV2 | NA
CASSPGSSGLSF | TGCGCCAGCAGCCCCGGGAGTAGTGGACTCTCTTTT | NA | TRBJ1-1 | TRBV5-1 | few
CASRPDRGITEAQYF | TGTGCCAGCAGACCCGACAGGGGGATCACAGAGGCGCAGTATTTT | TRBD1 | TRBJ2-3 | TRBV2 | once
CASSPARDTEAFF | TGTGCCAGCTCACCGGCGAGGGACACTGAAGCTTTCTTT | NA | TRBJ1-1 | TRBV18 | NA
CASSEGHDRGRMYGYTF | TGTGCCAGCAGTGAAGGGCACGACAGGGGGCGAATGTACGGCTACACCTTC | TRBD1 | TRBJ1-2 | TRBV2 | NA
CASSGGMRSRTRDFQLQETQYF | TGCGCCAGCAGTGGTGGGATGCGAAGCAGGACTAGGGACTTTCAACTCCAAGAGACCCAGTACTTC | TRBD2 | TRBJ2-5 | TRBV10-2 | NA
CASSSGLQPQHF | TGTGCCAGCAGTTCAGGGCTTCAGCCCCAGCATTTT | NA | TRBJ1-5 | TRBV7-8 | once
CASSSTGTALNTEAFF | TGCGCCAGCAGCTCTACCGGGACAGCCTTGAACACTGAAGCTTTCTTT | TRBD1 | TRBJ1-1 | TRBV5-1 | NA
CASSYWRGVTDTQYF | TGTGCCAGCAGTTACTGGCGGGGGGTCACAGATACGCAGTATTTT | TRBD2 | TRBJ2-3 | TRBV6-2/TRBV6-3 | NA
CASSLRGGTGELFF | TGTGCCAGCAGTCTCCGGGGTGGAACCGGGGAGCTGTTTTTT | NA | TRBJ2-2 | TRBV27 | NA
CASSPGVAGGTDTQYF | TGTGCCAGCAGCCCCGGGGTAGCGGGGGGCACAGATACGCAGTATTTT | TRBD2 | TRBJ2-3 | TRBV7-3 | NA
CAWSVGPGWIEKLFF | TGTGCCTGGAGTGTAGGTCCAGGGTGGATTGAAAAACTGTTTTTT | NA | TRBJ1-4 | TRBV30 | NA
CASSQGDRVRGYTF | TGTGCCAGCAGCCAAGGGGACAGGGTGCGAGGCTACACCTTC | TRBD1 | TRBJ1-2 | TRBV3-1/TRBV3-2 | NA
CASSLDGGSTDTQYF | TGTGCCAGCAGCTTGGACGGCGGTAGCACAGATACGCAGTATTTT | NA | TRBJ2-3 | TRBV5-4 | once
CASSIGTAYEQYF | TGTGCCAGCAGTATAGGGACAGCCTACGAGCAGTACTTC | TRBD1 | TRBJ2-7 | TRBV12-3/TRBV12-4 | NA
CASSLPRTSGGARTDTQYF | TGTGCCAGCAGTTTACCCCGGACTAGCGGGGGGGCCCGCACAGATACGCAGTATTTT | TRBD2 | TRBJ2-3 | TRBV27 | NA
CASSQESLGRSVEQFF | TGCGCCAGCAGCCAAGAATCGTTGGGCCGGTCCGTCGAGCAGTTCTTC | NA | TRBJ2-1 | TRBV4-1 | NA
CASNIGGVEQFF | TGTGCCAGCAATATAGGGGGGGTTGAGCAGTTCTTC | NA | TRBJ2-1 | TRBV7-9 | once
CSARISSEQYF | TGCAGTGCTAGAATTAGCTCCGAGCAGTACTTC | NA | TRBJ2-7 | TRBV20-1 | NA